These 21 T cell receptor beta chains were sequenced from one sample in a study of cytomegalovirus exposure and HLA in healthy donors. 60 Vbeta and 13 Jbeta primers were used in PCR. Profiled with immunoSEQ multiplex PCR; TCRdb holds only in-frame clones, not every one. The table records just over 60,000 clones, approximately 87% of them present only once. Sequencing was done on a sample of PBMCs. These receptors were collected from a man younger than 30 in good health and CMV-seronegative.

The CDR3 region has the DNA TGTGCCAGCAGTGTTCTGGACCCCGGGGACTATGGCTACACCTTC. Translating it yields CASSVLDPGDYGYTF. J is TRBJ1-2 and V is TRBV2; no clear D gene. There are 15 residues in the CDR3. Trimming cost V 4 bases and J 3 bases, with 15 bases left between them. Germline V gives CDR1 SNHLY, CDR2 FYNNEI.

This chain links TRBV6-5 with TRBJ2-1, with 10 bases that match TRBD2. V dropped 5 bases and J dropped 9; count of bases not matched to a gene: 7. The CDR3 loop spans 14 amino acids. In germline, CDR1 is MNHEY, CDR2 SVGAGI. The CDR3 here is CASSPAGGVGEQFF. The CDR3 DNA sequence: TGTGCCAGCAGTCCAGCGGGGGGGGTGGGTGAGCAGTTCTTC.

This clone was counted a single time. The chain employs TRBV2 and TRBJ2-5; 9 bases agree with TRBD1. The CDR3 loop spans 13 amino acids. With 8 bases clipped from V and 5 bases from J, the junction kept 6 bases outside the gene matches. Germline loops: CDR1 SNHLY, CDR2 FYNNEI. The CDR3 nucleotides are TGTGCCAGCGACCGGGACAGGGATGAGACCCAGTACTTC. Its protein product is CASDRDRDETQYF.

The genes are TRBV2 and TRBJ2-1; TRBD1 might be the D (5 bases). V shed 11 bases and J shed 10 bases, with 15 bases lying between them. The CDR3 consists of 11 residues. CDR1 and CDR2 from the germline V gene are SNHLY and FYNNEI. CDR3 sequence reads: CACTWGQEQFF. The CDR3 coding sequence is TGTGCCTGCACCTGGGGCCAAGAGCAGTTCTTC.

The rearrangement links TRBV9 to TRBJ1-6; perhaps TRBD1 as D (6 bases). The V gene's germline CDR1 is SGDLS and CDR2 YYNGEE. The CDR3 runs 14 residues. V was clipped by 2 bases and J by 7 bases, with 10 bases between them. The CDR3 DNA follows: TGTGCCAGCAGCGTTTTCAGGGGAAATTCACCCCTCCACTTT. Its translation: CASSVFRGNSPLHF.

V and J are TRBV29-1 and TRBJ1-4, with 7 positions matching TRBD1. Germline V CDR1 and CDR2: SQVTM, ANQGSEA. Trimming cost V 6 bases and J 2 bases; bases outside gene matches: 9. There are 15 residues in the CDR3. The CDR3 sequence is CSVGGRQGTNEKLFF. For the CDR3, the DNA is TGCAGCGTGGGGGGACGACAGGGCACTAATGAAAAACTGTTTTTT.

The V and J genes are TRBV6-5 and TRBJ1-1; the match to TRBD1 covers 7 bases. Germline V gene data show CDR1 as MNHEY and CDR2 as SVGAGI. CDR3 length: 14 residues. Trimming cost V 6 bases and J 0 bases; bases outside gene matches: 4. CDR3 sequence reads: CASSRGQLNTEAFF. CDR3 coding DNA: TGTGCCAGCAGCCGGGGACAGTTGAACACTGAAGCTTTCTTT.

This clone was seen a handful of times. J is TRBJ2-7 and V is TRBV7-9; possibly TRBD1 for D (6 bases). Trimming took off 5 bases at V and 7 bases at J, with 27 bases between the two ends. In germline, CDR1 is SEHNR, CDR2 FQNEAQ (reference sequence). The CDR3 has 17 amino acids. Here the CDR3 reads CASSETSRGRREKEQYF. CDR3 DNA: TGTGCCAGCAGCGAAACCTCCAGGGGACGCAGGGAGAAGGAGCAGTACTTC. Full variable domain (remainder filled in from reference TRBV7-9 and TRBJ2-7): DTGVSQNPRHKITKRGQNVTFRCDPISEHNRLYWYRQTLGQGPEFLTYFQNEAQLEKSRLLSDRFSAERPKGSFSTLEIQRTEQGDSAMYLCASSETSRGRREKEQYFGPGTRLTVT.

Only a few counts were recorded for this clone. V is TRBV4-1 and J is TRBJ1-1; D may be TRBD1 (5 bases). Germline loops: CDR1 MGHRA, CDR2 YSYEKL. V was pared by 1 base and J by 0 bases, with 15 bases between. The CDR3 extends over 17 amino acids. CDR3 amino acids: CASSQVRTPTMNTEAFF. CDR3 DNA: TGCGCCAGCAGCCAAGTCAGGACACCAACCATGAACACTGAAGCTTTCTTT.

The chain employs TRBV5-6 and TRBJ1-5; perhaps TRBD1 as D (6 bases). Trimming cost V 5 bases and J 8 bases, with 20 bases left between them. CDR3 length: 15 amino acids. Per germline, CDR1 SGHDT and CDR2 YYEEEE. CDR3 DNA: TGTGCCAGCAGTACGAGGGGGGGCGGAATCGAGCCCCAGCATTTT. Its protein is CASSTRGGGIEPQHF.

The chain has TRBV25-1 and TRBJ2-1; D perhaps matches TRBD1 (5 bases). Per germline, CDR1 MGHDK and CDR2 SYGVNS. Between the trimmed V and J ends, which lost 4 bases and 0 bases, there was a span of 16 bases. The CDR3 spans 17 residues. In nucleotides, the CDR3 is TGTGCCAGCAGTGGGTTTGGGGCAGAGAGCTCCTACAATGAGCAGTTCTTC. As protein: CASSGFGAESSYNEQFF.

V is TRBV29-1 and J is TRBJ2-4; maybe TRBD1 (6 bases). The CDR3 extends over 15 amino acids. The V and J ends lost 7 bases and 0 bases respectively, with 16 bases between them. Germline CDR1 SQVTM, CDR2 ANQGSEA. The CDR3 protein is CSGKTGVLAKNIQYF. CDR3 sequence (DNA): TGCAGCGGCAAGACAGGTGTGTTAGCCAAAAACATTCAGTACTTC.

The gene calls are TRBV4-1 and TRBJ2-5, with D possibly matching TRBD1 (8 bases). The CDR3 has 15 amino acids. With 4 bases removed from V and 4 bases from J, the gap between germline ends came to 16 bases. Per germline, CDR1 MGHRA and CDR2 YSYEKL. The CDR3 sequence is CASSPGYRGGETQYF. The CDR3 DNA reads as TGCGCCAGCAGCCCCGGATACAGGGGGGGAGAGACCCAGTACTTC.

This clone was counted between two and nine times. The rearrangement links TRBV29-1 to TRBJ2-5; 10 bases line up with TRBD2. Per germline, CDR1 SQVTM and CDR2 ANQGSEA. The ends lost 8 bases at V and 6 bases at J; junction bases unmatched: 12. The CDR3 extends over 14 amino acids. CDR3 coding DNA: TGCAGCTATATACGGACTAGCGGCGTAAAGACCCAGTACTTC. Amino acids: CSYIRTSGVKTQYF.

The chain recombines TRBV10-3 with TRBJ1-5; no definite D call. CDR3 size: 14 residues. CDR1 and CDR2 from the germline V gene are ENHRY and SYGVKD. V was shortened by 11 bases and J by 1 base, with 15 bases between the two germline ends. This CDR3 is CASEPGISNQPQHF. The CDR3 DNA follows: TGTGCCTCCGAACCGGGTATAAGCAATCAGCCCCAGCATTTT.

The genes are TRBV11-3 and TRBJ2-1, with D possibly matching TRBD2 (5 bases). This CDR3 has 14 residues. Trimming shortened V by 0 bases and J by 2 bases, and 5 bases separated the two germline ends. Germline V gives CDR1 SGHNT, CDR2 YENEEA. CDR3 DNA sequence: TGTGCCAGCAGCTTAGACGGGACCTACAATGAGCAGTTCTTC. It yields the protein CASSLDGTYNEQFF.

CDR3 bases: TGTGCCAGCAGCCGACAGGGCCCACTTCAGCCCCAGCATTTT. Protein product: CASSRQGPLQPQHF. The gene calls are TRBV11-2 and TRBJ1-5, with 7 positions matching TRBD1. The germline gives CDR1 SGHAT, CDR2 FQNNGV. The CDR3 extends over 14 amino acids. J was trimmed by 6 bases and V by 5 bases; bases with no gene match: 7.

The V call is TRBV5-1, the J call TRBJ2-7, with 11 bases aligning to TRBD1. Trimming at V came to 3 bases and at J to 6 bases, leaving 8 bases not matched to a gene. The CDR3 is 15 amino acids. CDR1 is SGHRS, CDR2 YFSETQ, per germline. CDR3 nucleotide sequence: TGCGCCAGCAGCTCTCTGGACAGGGGGCTCCCCGAGCAGTACTTC. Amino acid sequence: CASSSLDRGLPEQYF.

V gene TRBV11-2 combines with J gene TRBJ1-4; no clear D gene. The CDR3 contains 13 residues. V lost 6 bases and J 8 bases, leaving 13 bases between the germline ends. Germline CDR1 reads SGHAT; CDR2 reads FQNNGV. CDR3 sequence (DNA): TGTGCCAGCAGTTCGGGATTTAGCGAAAAACTGTTTTTT. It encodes CASSSGFSEKLFF.

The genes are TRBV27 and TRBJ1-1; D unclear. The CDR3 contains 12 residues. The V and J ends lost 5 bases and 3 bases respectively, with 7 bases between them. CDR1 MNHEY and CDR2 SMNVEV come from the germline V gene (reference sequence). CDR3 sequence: CASSDTDTEAFF. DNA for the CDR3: TGTGCCAGCAGTGACACAGACACTGAAGCTTTCTTT.

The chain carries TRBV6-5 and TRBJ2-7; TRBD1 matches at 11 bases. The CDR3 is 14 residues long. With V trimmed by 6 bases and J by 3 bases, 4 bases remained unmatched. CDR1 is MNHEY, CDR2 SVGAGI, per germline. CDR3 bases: TGTGCCAGCAGATCGGGACAGGGGGGCTACGAGCAGTACTTC. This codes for CASRSGQGGYEQYF.